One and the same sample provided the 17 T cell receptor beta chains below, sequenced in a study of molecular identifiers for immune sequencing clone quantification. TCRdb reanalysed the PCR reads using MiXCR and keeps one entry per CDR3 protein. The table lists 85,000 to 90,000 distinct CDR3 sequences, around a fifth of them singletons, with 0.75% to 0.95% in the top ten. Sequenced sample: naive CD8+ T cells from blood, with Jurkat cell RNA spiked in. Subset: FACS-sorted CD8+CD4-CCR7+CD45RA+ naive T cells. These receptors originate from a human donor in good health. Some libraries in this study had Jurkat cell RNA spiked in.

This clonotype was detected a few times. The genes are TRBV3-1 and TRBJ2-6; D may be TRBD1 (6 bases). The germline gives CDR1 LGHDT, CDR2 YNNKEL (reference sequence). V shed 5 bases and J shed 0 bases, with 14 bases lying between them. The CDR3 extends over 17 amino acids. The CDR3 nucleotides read TGTGCCAGCAGCATCCCGGGACAATACTCTGGGGCCAACGTCCTGACTTTC. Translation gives CASSIPGQYSGANVLTF.

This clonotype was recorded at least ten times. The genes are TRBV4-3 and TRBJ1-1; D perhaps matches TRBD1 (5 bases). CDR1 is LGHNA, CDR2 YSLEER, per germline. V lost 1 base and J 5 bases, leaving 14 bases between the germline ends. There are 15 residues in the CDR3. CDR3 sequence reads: CASSQGAGAWTEAFF. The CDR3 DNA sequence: TGCGCCAGCAGCCAAGGAGCCGGGGCTTGGACTGAAGCTTTCTTT.

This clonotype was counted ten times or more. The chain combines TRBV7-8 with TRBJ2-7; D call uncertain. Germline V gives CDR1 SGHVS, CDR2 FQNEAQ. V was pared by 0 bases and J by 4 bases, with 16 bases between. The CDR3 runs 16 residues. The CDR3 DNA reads TGTGCCAGCAGCTTAGCGTGGGCGGCATCGGAGTACGAGCAGTACTTC. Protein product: CASSLAWAASEYEQYF. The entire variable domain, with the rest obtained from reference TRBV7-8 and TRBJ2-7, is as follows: GAGVSQSPRYKVAKRGQDVALRCDPISGHVSLFWYQQALGQGPEFLTYFQNEAQLDKSGLPSDRFFAERPEGSVSTLKIQRTQQEDSAVYLCASSLAWAASEYEQYFGPGTRLTVT.

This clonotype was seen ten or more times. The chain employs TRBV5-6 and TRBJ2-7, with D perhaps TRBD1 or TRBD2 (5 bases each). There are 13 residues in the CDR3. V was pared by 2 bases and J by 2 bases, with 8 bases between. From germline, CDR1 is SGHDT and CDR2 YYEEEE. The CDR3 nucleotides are TGTGCCAGCAGCTTTGGGACGACCTACGAGCAGTACTTC. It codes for CASSFGTTYEQYF.

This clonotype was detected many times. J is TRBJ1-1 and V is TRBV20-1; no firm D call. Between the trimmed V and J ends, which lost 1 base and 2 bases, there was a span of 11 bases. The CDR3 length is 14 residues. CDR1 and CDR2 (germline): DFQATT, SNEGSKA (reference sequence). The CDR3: CSARVSLINTEAFF. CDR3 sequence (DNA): TGCAGTGCTAGAGTAAGCCTAATTAACACTGAAGCTTTCTTT.

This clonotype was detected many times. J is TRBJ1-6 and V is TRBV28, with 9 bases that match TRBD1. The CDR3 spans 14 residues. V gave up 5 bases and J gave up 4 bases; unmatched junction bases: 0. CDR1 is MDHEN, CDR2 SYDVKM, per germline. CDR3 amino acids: CASSDRGYNSPLHF. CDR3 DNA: TGTGCCAGCAGTGACAGGGGGTATAATTCACCCCTCCACTTT. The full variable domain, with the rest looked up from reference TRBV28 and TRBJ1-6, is DVKVTQSSRYLVKRTGEKVFLECVQDMDHENMFWYRQDPGLGLRLIYFSYDVKMKEKGDIPEGYSVSREKKERFSLILESASTNQTSMYLCASSDRGYNSPLHFGNGTRLTVT.

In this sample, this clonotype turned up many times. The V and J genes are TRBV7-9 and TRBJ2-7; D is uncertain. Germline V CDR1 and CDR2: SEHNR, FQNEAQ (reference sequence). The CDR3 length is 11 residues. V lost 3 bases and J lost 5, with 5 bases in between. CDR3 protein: CASSFRNEQYF. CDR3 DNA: TGTGCCAGCAGCTTCCGGAACGAGCAGTACTTC.

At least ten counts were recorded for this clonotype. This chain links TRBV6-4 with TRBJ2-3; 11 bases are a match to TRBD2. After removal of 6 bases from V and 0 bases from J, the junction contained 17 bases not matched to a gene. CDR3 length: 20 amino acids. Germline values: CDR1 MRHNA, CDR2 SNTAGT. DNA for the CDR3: TGTGCCAGCAGACCAAAACCTAGCGGGAGGTCCCGATCTAGCACAGATACGCAGTATTTT. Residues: CASRPKPSGRSRSSTDTQYF.

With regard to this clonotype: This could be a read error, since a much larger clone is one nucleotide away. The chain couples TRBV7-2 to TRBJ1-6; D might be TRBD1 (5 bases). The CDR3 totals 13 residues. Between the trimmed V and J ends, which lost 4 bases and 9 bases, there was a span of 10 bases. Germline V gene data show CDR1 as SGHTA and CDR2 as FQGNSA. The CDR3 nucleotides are TGTGCCAGCAGCTCCGGGGGGGGTTCACCCCTCCACTTT. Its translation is CASSSGGGSPLHF.

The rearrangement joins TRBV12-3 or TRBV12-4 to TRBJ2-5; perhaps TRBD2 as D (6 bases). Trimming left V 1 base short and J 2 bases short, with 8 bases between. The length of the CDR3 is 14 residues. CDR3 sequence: CASSLDGTQETQYF. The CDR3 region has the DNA TGTGCCAGCAGTTTAGACGGGACTCAAGAGACCCAGTACTTC.

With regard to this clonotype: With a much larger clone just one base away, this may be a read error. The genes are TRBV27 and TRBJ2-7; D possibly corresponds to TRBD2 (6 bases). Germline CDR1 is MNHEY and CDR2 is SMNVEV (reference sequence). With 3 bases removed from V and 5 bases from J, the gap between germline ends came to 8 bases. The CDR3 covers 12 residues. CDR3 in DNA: TGTGCCAGCAGTTTTCGGGGGAACGAGCAGTACTTC. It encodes CASSFRGNEQYF.

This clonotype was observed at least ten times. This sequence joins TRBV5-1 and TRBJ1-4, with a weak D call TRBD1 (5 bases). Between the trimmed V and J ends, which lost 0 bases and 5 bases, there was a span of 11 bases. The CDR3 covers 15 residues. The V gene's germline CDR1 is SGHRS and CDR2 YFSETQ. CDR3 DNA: TGCGCCAGCAGCTTGGAGGGGCTGAAAAATGAAAAACTGTTTTTT. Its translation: CASSLEGLKNEKLFF.

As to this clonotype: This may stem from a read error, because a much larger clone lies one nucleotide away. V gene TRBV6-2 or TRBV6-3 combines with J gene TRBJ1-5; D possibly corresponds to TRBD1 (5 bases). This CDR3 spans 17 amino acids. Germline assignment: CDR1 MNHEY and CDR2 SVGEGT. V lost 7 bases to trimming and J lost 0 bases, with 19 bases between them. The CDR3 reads CASTPPWGENSNQPQHF. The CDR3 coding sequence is TGTGCCAGCACCCCTCCGTGGGGGGAAAATAGCAATCAGCCCCAGCATTTT.

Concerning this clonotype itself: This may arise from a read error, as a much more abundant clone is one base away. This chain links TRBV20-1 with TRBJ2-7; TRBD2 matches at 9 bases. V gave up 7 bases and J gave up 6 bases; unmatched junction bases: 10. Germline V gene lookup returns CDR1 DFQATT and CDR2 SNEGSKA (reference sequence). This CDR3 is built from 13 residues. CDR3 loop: CSGVSGSLSEQYF. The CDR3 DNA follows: TGCAGTGGTGTTAGCGGGAGTCTCTCCGAGCAGTACTTC.

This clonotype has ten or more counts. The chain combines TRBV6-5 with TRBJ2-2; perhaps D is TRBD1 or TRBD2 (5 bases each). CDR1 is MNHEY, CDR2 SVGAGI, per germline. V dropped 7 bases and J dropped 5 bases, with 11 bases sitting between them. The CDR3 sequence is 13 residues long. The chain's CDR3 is CASTDWGTGELFF. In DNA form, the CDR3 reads TGTGCCAGCACCGACTGGGGGACCGGGGAGCTGTTTTTT.

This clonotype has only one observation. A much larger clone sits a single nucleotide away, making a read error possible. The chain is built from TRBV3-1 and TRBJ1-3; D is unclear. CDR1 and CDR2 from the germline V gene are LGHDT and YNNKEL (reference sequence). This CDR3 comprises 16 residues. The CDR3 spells CASSLNGVYIGSTIYF. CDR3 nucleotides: TGTGCCAGCAGCCTAAATGGGGTTTACATTGGAAGCACCATATATTTT.

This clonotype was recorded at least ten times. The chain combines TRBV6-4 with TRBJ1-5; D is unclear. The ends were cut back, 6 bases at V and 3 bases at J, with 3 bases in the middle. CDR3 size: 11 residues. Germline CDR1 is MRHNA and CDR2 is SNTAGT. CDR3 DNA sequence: TGTGCCAGCAGAATCAATCAGCCCCAGCATTTT. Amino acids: CASRINQPQHF.